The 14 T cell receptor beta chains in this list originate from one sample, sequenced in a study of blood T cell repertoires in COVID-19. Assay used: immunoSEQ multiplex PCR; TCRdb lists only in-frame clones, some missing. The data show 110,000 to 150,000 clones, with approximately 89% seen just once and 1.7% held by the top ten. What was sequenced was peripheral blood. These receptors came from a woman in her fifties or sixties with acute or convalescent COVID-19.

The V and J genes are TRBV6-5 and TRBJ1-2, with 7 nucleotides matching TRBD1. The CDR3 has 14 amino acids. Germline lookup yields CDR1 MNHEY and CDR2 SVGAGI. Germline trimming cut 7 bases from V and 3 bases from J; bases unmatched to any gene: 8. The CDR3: CASNRQGLHYGYTF. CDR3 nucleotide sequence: TGTGCCAGCAATCGACAGGGTCTCCACTATGGCTACACCTTC.

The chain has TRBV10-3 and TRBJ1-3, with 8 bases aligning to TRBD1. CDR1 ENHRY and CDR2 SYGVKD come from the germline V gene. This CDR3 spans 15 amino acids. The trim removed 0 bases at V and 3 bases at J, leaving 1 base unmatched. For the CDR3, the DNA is TGTGCCATCAGTGAGTCTACAGGGGGTGGAAACACCATATATTTT. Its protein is CAISESTGGGNTIYF.

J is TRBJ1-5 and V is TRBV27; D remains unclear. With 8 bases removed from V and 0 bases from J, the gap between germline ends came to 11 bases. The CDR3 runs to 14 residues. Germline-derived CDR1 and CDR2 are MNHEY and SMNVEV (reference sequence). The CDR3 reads CASSTAYSNQPQHF. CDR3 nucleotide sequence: TGTGCCAGCTCGACTGCCTATAGCAATCAGCCCCAGCATTTT.

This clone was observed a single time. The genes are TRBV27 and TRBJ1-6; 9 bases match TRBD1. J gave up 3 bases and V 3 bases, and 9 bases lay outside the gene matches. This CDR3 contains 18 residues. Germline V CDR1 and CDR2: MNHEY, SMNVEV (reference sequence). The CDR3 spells CASSFNRGLINYNSPLHF. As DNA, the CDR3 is TGTGCCAGCAGTTTTAACAGGGGGCTAATTAACTATAATTCACCCCTCCACTTT.

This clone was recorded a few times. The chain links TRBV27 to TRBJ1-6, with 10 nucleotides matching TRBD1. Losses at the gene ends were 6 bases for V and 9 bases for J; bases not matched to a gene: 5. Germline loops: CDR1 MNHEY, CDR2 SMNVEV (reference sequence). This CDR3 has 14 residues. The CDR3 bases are TGTGCCAGCAGCCCAGGACAGGGGGGTTCACCCCTCCACTTT. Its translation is CASSPGQGGSPLHF.

Written as DNA, the CDR3 is TGCGCCAGCAGCCAAAGTACAGGGAGCAAAAGTGGCTACACCTTC. Protein sequence: CASSQSTGSKSGYTF. The V and J genes are TRBV4-1 and TRBJ1-2, with D tentatively TRBD1 (6 bases). Germline assignment: CDR1 MGHRA and CDR2 YSYEKL. The CDR3 covers 15 residues. Trimming removed 2 bases from V and 7 bases from J, with 17 bases in between.

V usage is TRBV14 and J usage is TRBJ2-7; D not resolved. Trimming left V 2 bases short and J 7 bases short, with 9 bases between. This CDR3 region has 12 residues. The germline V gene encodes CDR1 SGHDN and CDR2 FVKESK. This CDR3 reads CASSQSGMEQYF. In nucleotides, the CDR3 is TGTGCCAGCAGCCAATCGGGTATGGAGCAGTACTTC.

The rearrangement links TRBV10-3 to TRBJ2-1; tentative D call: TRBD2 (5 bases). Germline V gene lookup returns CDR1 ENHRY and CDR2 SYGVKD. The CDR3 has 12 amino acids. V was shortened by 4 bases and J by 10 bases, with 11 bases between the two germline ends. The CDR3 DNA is TGTGCCATCAGTGCTGGAGCGGAAGAGCAGTTCTTC. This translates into CAISAGAEEQFF.

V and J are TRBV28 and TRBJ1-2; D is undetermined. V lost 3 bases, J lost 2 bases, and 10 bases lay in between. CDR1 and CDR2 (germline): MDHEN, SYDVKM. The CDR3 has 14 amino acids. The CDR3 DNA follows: TGTGCCAGCAGTTTGGAGGTGGCCAACTATGGCTACACCTTC. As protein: CASSLEVANYGYTF.

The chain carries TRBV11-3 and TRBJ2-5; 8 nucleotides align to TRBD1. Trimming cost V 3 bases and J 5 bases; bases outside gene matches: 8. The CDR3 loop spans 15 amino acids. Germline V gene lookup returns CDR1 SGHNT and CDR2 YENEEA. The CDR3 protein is CASSFAGTGRETQYF. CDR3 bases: TGTGCCAGCAGCTTCGCCGGGACAGGAAGGGAGACCCAGTACTTC.

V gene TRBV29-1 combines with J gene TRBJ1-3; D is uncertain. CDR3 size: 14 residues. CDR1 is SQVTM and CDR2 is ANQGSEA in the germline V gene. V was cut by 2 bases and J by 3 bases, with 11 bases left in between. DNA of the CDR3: TGCAGCGTTGAATTCGGGGATGGTGGAAACACCATATATTTT. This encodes CSVEFGDGGNTIYF.

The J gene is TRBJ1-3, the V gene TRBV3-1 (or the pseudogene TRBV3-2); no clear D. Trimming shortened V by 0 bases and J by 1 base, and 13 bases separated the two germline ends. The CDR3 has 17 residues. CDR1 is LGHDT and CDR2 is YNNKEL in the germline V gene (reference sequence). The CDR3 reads CASSQDAAILSGNTIYF. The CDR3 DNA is TGTGCCAGCAGCCAAGATGCGGCGATCTTGTCTGGAAACACCATATATTTT.

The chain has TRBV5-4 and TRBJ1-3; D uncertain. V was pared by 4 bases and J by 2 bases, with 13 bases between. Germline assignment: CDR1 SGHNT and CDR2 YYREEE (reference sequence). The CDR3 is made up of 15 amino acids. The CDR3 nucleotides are TGTGCCAGCAGCCCGGACTCTTTTGCTGGAAACACCATATATTTT. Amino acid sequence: CASSPDSFAGNTIYF.

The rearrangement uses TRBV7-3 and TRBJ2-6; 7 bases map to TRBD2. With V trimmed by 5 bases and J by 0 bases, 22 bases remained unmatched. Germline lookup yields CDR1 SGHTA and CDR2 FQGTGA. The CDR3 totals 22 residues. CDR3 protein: CASSARPGDSGFVSSGANVLTF. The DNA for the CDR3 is TGTGCCAGCAGCGCCCGTCCTGGTGATAGCGGGTTCGTAAGCTCTGGGGCCAACGTCCTGACTTTC.